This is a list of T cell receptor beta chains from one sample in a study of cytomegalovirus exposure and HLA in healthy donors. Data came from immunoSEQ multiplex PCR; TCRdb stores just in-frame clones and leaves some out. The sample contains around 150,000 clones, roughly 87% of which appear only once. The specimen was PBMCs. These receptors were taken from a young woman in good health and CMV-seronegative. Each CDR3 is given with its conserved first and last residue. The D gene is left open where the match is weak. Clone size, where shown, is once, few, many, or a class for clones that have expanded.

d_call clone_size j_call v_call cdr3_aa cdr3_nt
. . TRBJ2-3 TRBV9 CASSVASTDTQYF TGTGCCAGCAGCGTAGCTAGCACAGATACGCAGTATTTT
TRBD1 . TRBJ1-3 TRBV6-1 CATKTGPSGNTIYF TGTGCCACCAAGACAGGGCCCTCTGGAAACACCATATATTTT
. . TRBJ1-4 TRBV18 CASSPSFLQLNEKLFF TGTGCCAGCTCACCAAGCTTTCTACAGCTTAATGAAAAACTGTTTTTT
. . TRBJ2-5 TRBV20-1 CSARVGEPQYF TGCAGTGCTAGAGTGGGCGAGCCCCAGTACTTC
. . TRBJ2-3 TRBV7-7 CASSLRGGQTDTQYF TGTGCCAGCAGCTTAAGGGGGGGGCAAACAGATACGCAGTATTTT
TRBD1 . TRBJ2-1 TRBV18 CASSPGGTASNEQFF TGTGCCAGCTCACCGGGTGGGACAGCCAGCAATGAGCAGTTCTTC
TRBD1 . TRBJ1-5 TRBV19 CASSMGTGGASNQPQHF TGTGCCAGTAGTATGGGGACAGGGGGCGCGAGCAATCAGCCCCAGCATTTT
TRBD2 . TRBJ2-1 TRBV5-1 CASSLSGGRGYNEQFF TGCGCCAGCAGCTTGTCTGGCGGGAGGGGTTACAATGAGCAGTTCTTC
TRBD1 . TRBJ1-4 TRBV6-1 CATLQTGFNEKLFF TGTGCCACCCTCCAGACAGGGTTTAATGAAAAACTGTTTTTT
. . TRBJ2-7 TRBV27 CASSFGHEQYF TGTGCCAGCAGTTTTGGGCACGAGCAGTACTTC
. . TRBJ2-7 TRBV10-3 CATRTGSSYEQYF TGTGCCACCCGGACTGGGTCCTCCTACGAGCAGTACTTC
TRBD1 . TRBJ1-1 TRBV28 CASSFLRGRSEAFF TGTGCCAGCAGTTTTTTAAGGGGGCGTAGTGAAGCTTTCTTT
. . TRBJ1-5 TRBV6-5 CASRPTGNQPQHF TGTGCCAGCAGGCCGACTGGGAATCAGCCCCAGCATTTT
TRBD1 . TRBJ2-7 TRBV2 CASSPGQGGYF TGTGCCAGCAGTCCCGGACAGGGTGGGTACTTC
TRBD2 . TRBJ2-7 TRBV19 CASTATRPTSGGNYEQYF TGTGCCAGTACCGCCACGCGCCCGACTAGCGGGGGGAACTACGAGCAGTACTTC
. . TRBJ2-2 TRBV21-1 CASSQIAGVGTGELFF TGTGCCAGCAGCCAAATAGCGGGGGTGGGCACCGGGGAGCTGTTTTTT
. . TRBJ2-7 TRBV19 CASSLTDSYEQYF TGTGCCAGTAGTCTAACAGACTCCTACGAGCAGTACTTC
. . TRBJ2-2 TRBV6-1 CASIGDLNTGELFF TGTGCCAGCATAGGGGATTTGAACACCGGGGAGCTGTTTTTT
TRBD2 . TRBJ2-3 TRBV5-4 CASSPGTSLDTQYF TGTGCCAGCAGCCCTGGGACTAGCTTAGATACGCAGTATTTT
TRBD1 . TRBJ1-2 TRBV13 CASSPPGQTYGYTF TGTGCCAGCAGCCCTCCGGGACAGACCTATGGCTACACCTTC
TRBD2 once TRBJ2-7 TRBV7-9 CASSFGTSGREQYF TGTGCCAGCAGCTTCGGGACTAGCGGGCGCGAGCAGTACTTC
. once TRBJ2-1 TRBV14 CASSQSLVIYNEQFF TGTGCCAGCAGCCAGTCGCTAGTAATCTACAATGAGCAGTTCTTC
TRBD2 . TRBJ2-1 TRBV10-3 CAISEAQVAGSNEQFF TGTGCCATCAGTGAAGCCCAGGTAGCGGGGAGCAATGAGCAGTTCTTC
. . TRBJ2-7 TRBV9 CASSVGPGISYEQYF TGTGCCAGCAGCGTAGGACCGGGGATTTCCTACGAGCAGTACTTC
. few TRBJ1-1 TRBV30 CAWSGQPNTEAFF TGTGCCTGGAGCGGACAGCCGAACACTGAAGCTTTCTTT
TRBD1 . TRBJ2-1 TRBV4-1 CASSHSGQGGNEQFF TGCGCCAGCAGCCATTCGGGACAGGGGGGGAATGAGCAGTTCTTC
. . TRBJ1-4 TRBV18 CASSPPPWRETNEKLFF TGTGCCAGCTCACCTCCACCTTGGAGGGAGACTAATGAAAAACTGTTTTTT
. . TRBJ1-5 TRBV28 CASRSGGFNSNQPQHF TGTGCCAGCCGGAGCGGTGGCTTTAATAGCAATCAGCCCCAGCATTTT
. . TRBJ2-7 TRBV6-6 CASSYLGAYEQYF TGTGCCAGCAGTTACCTAGGGGCCTACGAGCAGTACTTC
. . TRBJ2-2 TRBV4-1 CASSPIAVEGTGELFF TGCGCCAGCAGCCCTATAGCGGTTGAAGGCACCGGGGAGCTGTTTTTT
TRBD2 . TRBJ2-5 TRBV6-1 CASSEAGGTAETQYF TGTGCCAGCAGTGAAGCCGGGGGGACCGCAGAGACCCAGTACTTC
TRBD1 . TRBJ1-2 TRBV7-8 CASSGTGGDYGYTF TGTGCCAGCAGCGGGACAGGGGGCGACTATGGCTACACCTTC
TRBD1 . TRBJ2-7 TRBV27 CASSLGRGYDEQYF TGTGCCAGCAGTTTGGGCAGGGGGTATGACGAGCAGTACTTC
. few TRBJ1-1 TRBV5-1 CASQMGLIDTEAFF TGCGCCAGCCAGATGGGGCTCATCGACACTGAAGCTTTCTTT
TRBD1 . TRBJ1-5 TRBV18 CASSPVGQPYSNQPQHF TGTGCCAGCTCACCAGTGGGACAGCCCTATAGCAATCAGCCCCAGCATTTT
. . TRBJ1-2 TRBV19 CASSPETYGYTF TGTGCCAGTTCACCAGAAACCTATGGCTACACCTTC
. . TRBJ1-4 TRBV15 CATSRDLGQPYGTNEKLFF TGTGCCACCAGCAGAGATTTGGGGCAACCATATGGAACTAATGAAAAACTGTTTTTT
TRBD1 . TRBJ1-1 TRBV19 CASSTPPQGAWTEAFF TGTGCCAGTAGTACCCCCCCCCAGGGGGCTTGGACTGAAGCTTTCTTT
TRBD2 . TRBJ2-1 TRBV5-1 CASSLVSSGMYNEQFF TGCGCCAGCAGCTTGGTATCTAGCGGGATGTACAATGAGCAGTTCTTC
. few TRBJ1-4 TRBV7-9 CASSLGRGEKLFF TGTGCCAGCAGCTTAGGCCGAGGGGAAAAACTGTTTTTT
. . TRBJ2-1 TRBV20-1 CSARPADEQFF TGCAGTGCTAGACCCGCAGATGAGCAGTTCTTC
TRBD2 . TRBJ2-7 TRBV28 CASSPRLAGATSSYEQYF TGTGCCAGCAGTCCCCGACTAGCGGGAGCCACAAGCTCCTACGAGCAGTACTTC
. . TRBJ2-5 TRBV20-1 CSAGGDLKEYF TGCAGTGCTGGCGGGGACCTTAAAGAGTACTTC
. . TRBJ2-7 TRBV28 CASTPGLVGEQYF TGTGCCAGCACCCCGGGACTGGTAGGCGAGCAGTACTTC
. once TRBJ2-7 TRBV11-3 CASSLDSFPDREQYF TGTGCCAGCAGCTTAGATAGCTTCCCGGATCGCGAGCAGTACTTC
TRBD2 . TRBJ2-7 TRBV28 CASLGRAKQYF TGTGCCAGCCTAGGGAGGGCGAAGCAGTACTTC
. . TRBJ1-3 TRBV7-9 CASTRSGTGNTIYF TGTGCCAGCACCCGTTCGGGGACTGGAAACACCATATATTTT
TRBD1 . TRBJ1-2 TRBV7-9 CASSWDRGGGYTF TGTGCCAGCAGCTGGGACAGGGGGGGTGGCTACACCTTC
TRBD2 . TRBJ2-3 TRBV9 CASSVELADAYTQYF TGTGCCAGCAGCGTAGAACTAGCGGATGCCTATACGCAGTATTTT
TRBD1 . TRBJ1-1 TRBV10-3 CAIRTQGVNTEAFF TGTGCCATCAGAACCCAGGGGGTGAACACTGAAGCTTTCTTT
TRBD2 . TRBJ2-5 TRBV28 CASRPTPRLAHQETQYF TGTGCCAGCAGACCCACCCCCCGACTAGCCCATCAAGAGACCCAGTACTTC
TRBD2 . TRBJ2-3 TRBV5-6 CASSWGTRSSPDTQYF TGTGCCAGCAGCTGGGGGACTAGATCATCGCCAGATACGCAGTATTTT
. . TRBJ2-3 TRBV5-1 CASSPPDYASTDTQYF TGCGCCAGCAGCCCCCCTGACTACGCTAGCACAGATACGCAGTATTTT
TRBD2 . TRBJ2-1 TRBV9 CASSAGPKIAGAGNEQFF TGTGCCAGCAGCGCGGGGCCTAAAATAGCGGGAGCGGGGAATGAGCAGTTCTTC
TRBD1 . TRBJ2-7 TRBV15 CATSSGDRVGEQYF TGTGCCACCAGCAGCGGGGACAGGGTGGGCGAGCAGTACTTC
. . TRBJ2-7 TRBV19 CASTDTGSPIYEQYF TGTGCCAGTACTGACACAGGCTCCCCCATCTACGAGCAGTACTTC
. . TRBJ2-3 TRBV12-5 CASGPTAGDPDTQYF TGTGCTAGTGGACCCACTGCCGGGGATCCAGATACGCAGTATTTT